A single sample gave rise to the 15 T cell receptor beta chains below, sequenced in a study of cytomegalovirus exposure and HLA in healthy donors. Only in-frame clones appear in the TCRdb table, and some are missing; sequencing was by immunoSEQ multiplex PCR. This table has approximately 220,000 clones, around nine tenths appearing once. The sample comprised PBMCs. Source of these receptors: a man younger than 30 in good health and CMV-seronegative.

This chain links TRBV14 with TRBJ2-7, with 9 nucleotides matching TRBD1. The CDR3 length is 17 residues. Germline V gene lookup returns CDR1 SGHDN and CDR2 FVKESK. Losses at the gene ends were 0 bases for V and 3 bases for J; bases not matched to a gene: 9. The CDR3 DNA reads as TGTGCCAGCAGCCAAGAATTGGGACAGGGTATTTTCTACGAGCAGTACTTC. Translated: CASSQELGQGIFYEQYF.

The chain joins TRBV5-4 to TRBJ2-2, with 7 positions matching TRBD1. The germline V gene encodes CDR1 SGHNT and CDR2 YYREEE (reference sequence). V gave up 3 bases and J gave up 0 bases; unmatched junction bases: 5. The CDR3 sequence is 16 residues long. The CDR3 spells CASSSDRAPNTGELFF. Written as DNA, the CDR3 is TGTGCCAGCAGCTCTGACAGGGCCCCGAACACCGGGGAGCTGTTTTTT.

The chain recombines TRBV7-2 with TRBJ1-2; 8 bases align to TRBD1. Germline CDR1 and CDR2: SGHTA and FQGNSA. V lost 2 bases, J lost 10 bases, and 3 bases stayed unmatched. This CDR3 comprises 12 residues. CDR3 in amino acids: CASSLQQGAYTF. DNA of the CDR3: TGTGCCAGCAGCTTACAGCAGGGGGCCTACACCTTC.

The V call is TRBV5-6, the J call TRBJ2-7; no firm D call. The CDR3 consists of 13 residues. Germline CDR1 is SGHDT and CDR2 is YYEEEE. V was shortened by 4 bases and J by 3 bases, with 11 bases between the two germline ends. This chain's CDR3 is CASSLQHLYEQYF. The CDR3 DNA is TGTGCCAGCAGCCTTCAACACCTCTACGAGCAGTACTTC.

The chain is built from TRBV27 and TRBJ2-7; TRBD2 agrees at 11 bases. The length of the CDR3 is 14 residues. In germline, CDR1 is MNHEY, CDR2 SMNVEV (reference sequence). J gave up 4 bases and V 5 bases, and 4 bases lay outside the gene matches. The CDR3 nucleotides read TGTGCCAGCAGTCGCGGGACTAGCGGTTACGAGCAGTACTTC. Its translation is CASSRGTSGYEQYF.

The chain recombines TRBV27 with TRBJ1-6, with 8 bases identical to TRBD1. CDR1 is MNHEY, CDR2 SMNVEV, per germline (reference sequence). The V and J ends lost 6 bases and 7 bases, in that order; junction bases with no gene match: 11. The CDR3 contains 16 residues. In nucleotides, the CDR3 is TGTGCCAGCAGATTGTACGCGACAGGGGAAAATTCACCCCTCCACTTT. Translating it yields CASRLYATGENSPLHF.

This rearrangement joins TRBV7-2 to TRBJ2-5; possibly TRBD1 for D (6 bases). CDR1 SGHTA and CDR2 FQGNSA come from the germline V gene. The V end lost 2 bases, the J end lost 5 bases, and 12 bases lay between the germline ends. The CDR3 contains 14 residues. CDR3 in amino acids: CASSLMDSAETQYF. CDR3 in DNA: TGTGCCAGCAGCTTAATGGACAGCGCCGAGACCCAGTACTTC.

The chain combines TRBV15 with TRBJ2-5; 7 nucleotides agree with TRBD1. The V and J ends lost 3 bases and 0 bases, in that order; junction bases with no gene match: 10. The CDR3 consists of 17 residues. The germline V gene has CDR1 LNHNV and CDR2 YYDKDF (reference sequence). The CDR3: CATSSYRGSGNQETQYF. In DNA form, the CDR3 reads TGTGCCACCAGCAGTTACAGGGGTTCGGGGAACCAAGAGACCCAGTACTTC.

This clone was observed once. CDR3 in amino acids: CASSLGGGHDTQYF. The CDR3 bases are TGTGCCAGCAGCTTAGGTGGGGGCCATGATACGCAGTATTTT. The chain employs TRBV7-2 and TRBJ2-3, with a tentative D call TRBD1 (6 bases). CDR1 and CDR2 (germline): SGHTA, FQGNSA. The CDR3 totals 14 residues. Trimming took off 1 base at V and 6 bases at J, with 11 bases between the two ends.

CDR3 coding DNA: TGTGCCAGCAGCCAGGGACAGGGACAGGGAGAGCAGTACTTC. The encoded protein is CASSQGQGQGEQYF. The chain employs TRBV4-2 and TRBJ2-7; 9 bases fit TRBD1. The CDR3 extends over 14 amino acids. CDR1 is LGHNA, CDR2 YNFKEQ, per germline. V dropped 3 bases and J dropped 7; count of bases not matched to a gene: 7.

This sequence joins TRBV18 and TRBJ2-7, with D possibly matching TRBD2 (5 bases). Trimming shortened V by 6 bases and J by 2 bases, and 14 bases separated the two germline ends. Per germline, CDR1 KGHSH and CDR2 LQKENI. This CDR3 has 14 amino acids. The CDR3: CASSPILGAYEQYF. CDR3 nucleotide sequence: TGTGCCAGCTCCCCGATCCTCGGGGCCTACGAGCAGTACTTC.

The chain employs TRBV7-8 and TRBJ2-5; D might be TRBD2 (6 bases). Trimming pared 1 base from V and 3 bases from J, leaving 9 bases between. Germline-derived CDR1 and CDR2 are SGHVS and FQNEAQ. The length of the CDR3 is 14 residues. The CDR3 sequence: CASSLGAGKETQYF. The CDR3 DNA sequence: TGTGCCAGCAGCTTAGGCGCGGGGAAAGAGACCCAGTACTTC.

V usage is TRBV30 and J usage is TRBJ2-7, with 8 bases matching TRBD2. J gave up 4 bases and V 3 bases, and 14 bases lay outside the gene matches. The CDR3 length is 16 residues. Germline-derived CDR1 and CDR2 are GTSNPN and SVGIG (reference sequence). Here the CDR3 reads CAWSPIDGRARYEQYF. The CDR3 nucleotides are TGTGCCTGGAGCCCTATTGACGGGAGGGCCAGGTACGAGCAGTACTTC.

J is TRBJ1-6 and V is TRBV6-5; possibly TRBD1 for D (5 bases). The CDR3 runs to 14 residues. Deletions cut 4 bases from V and 6 bases from J, with 10 bases between. Per the germline V gene, CDR1 is MNHEY and CDR2 is SVGAGI. The CDR3 nucleotides are TGTGCCAGCAGTTGGGAGGGGACTAATTCACCCCTCCACTTT. Amino acids: CASSWEGTNSPLHF.

V gene TRBV5-6 combines with J gene TRBJ2-7, with 8 bases aligning to TRBD1. The CDR3 has 14 amino acids. Per the germline V gene, CDR1 is SGHDT and CDR2 is YYEEEE. The junction had 7 bases not matched to a gene; V was cut back by 5 bases and J by 3 bases. CDR3 DNA sequence: TGTGCCAGCAGACCCGGGACAGGCCTCTACGAGCAGTACTTC. This encodes CASRPGTGLYEQYF.